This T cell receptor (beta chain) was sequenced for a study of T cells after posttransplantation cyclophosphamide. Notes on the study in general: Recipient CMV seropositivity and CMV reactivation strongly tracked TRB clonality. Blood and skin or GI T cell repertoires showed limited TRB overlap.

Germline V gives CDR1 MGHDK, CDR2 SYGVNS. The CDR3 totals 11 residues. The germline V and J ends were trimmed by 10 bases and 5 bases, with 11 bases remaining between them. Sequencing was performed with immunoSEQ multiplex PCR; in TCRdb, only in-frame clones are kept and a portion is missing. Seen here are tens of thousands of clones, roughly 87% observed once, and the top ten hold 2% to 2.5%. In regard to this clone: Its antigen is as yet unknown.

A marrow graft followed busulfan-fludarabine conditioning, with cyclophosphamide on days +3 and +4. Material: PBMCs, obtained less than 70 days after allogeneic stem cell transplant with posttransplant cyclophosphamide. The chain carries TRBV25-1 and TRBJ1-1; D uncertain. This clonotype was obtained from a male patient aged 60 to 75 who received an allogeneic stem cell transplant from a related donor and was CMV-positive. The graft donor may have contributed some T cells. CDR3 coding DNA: TGTGCCACCCGGGGTATGACTGAAGCTTTCTTT. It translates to CATRGMTEAFF.